Presented here are 26 T cell receptor beta chains from one specimen sequenced in a study of blood T cell repertoires in COVID-19. Data came from immunoSEQ multiplex PCR; TCRdb stores just in-frame clones and leaves some out. The data contain about 270,000 clones, around nine tenths of them singletons. Sequenced: PBMCs or T cells enriched from blood (not recorded which). The source is a woman younger than 35 who had recovered from COVID-19.

This clone was observed once. The chain recombines TRBV11-2 with TRBJ2-3; TRBD2 might be the D (6 bases). Germline V gives CDR1 SGHAT, CDR2 FQNNGV. The V gene lost 1 base and the J gene lost 0 bases, with 8 bases spanning the gap. The length of the CDR3 is 15 residues. The chain's CDR3 is CASSLVAGSTDTQYF. CDR3 coding DNA: TGTGCCAGCAGCTTAGTGGCGGGGAGCACAGATACGCAGTATTTT.

CDR3 DNA: TGCGCCAGCTCCCCTGGGGCGGGAGGAGTTTACGAGCAGTACTTC. It encodes CASSPGAGGVYEQYF. The rearrangement uses TRBV5-1 and TRBJ2-7; 8 positions agree with TRBD2. Germline V gene sequence: CDR1 SGHRS, CDR2 YFSETQ. V lost 7 bases to trimming and J lost 4 bases; unmatched junction nucleotides: 13. This CDR3 region has 15 residues.

The chain uses TRBV28 and TRBJ1-5, with 8 bases lining up with TRBD1. Germline V CDR1 and CDR2: MDHEN, SYDVKM. The CDR3 covers 14 residues. The V and J ends lost 5 bases and 7 bases, in that order; junction bases with no gene match: 7. The CDR3 bases are TGTGCCAGCAGTACCCCAGGGGGCGGGCAGCCCCAGCATTTT. Protein sequence: CASSTPGGGQPQHF. Complete variable domain (other parts from reference TRBV28 and TRBJ1-5): DVKVTQSSRYLVKRTGEKVFLECVQDMDHENMFWYRQDPGLGLRLIYFSYDVKMKEKGDIPEGYSVSREKKERFSLILESASTNQTSMYLCASSTPGGGQPQHFGDGTRLSIL.

The chain couples TRBV4-2 to TRBJ2-1; tentative D call: TRBD2 (6 bases). Per germline, CDR1 LGHNA and CDR2 YNFKEQ. There are 16 residues in the CDR3. The germline V and J ends were trimmed by 0 bases and 9 bases, with 18 bases remaining between them. CDR3 nucleotide sequence: TGTGCCAGCAGCCAAGATCGACCGGGGGAAGGAGGTGAGCAGTTCTTC. Encoded protein: CASSQDRPGEGGEQFF.

CDR3 sequence: CASSLLGNTEAFF. The CDR3 DNA reads TGTGCCAGCAGTTTACTAGGGAACACTGAAGCTTTCTTT. The V and J genes are TRBV27 and TRBJ1-1; no reliable D call. CDR1 and CDR2 from the germline V gene are MNHEY and SMNVEV (reference sequence). There are 13 residues in the CDR3. V was pared by 2 bases and J by 1 base, with 5 bases between.

The rearrangement links TRBV11-2 to TRBJ2-7, with TRBD1 matching 9 bases. This CDR3 region has 15 residues. V lost 5 bases, J lost 0 bases, and 5 bases stayed unmatched. Germline V gene data show CDR1 as SGHAT and CDR2 as FQNNGV. The DNA of the CDR3 is TGTGCCAGCAGCCCCGGGACAGGGAGCTCCTACGAGCAGTACTTC. It specifies CASSPGTGSSYEQYF.

This clone was seen a few times. J is TRBJ2-1 and V is TRBV5-4; 11 bases match TRBD1. Germline lookup yields CDR1 SGHNT and CDR2 YYREEE (reference sequence). The CDR3 is 15 residues long. V lost 4 bases and J lost 8; bases outside the gene matches: 8. CDR3 nucleotide sequence: TGTGCCAGCAGCGGGGCGGGACAGGGGGTCCATGAGCAGTTCTTC. This translates into CASSGAGQGVHEQFF.

The gene calls are TRBV27 and TRBJ2-1, with 12 bases matching TRBD2. The J segment lost 9 bases and the V segment lost 4 bases, leaving 7 bases of the junction unmatched. The CDR3 spans 15 residues. Germline V gene sequence: CDR1 MNHEY, CDR2 SMNVEV (reference sequence). The CDR3 here is CASSSRLAGVREQFF. DNA for the CDR3: TGTGCCAGCAGTTCGCGACTAGCGGGAGTACGTGAGCAGTTCTTC.

The chain has TRBV4-3 and TRBJ2-1, with D possibly being TRBD1 (6 bases). The CDR3 loop spans 17 amino acids. The V end lost 4 bases, the J end lost 5 bases, and 21 bases lay between the germline ends. CDR1 LGHNA and CDR2 YSLEER come from the germline V gene. CDR3 sequence reads: CASSLSPTGSSDNEQFF. In nucleotides, the CDR3 is TGCGCCAGCAGCCTCAGCCCCACAGGGAGCTCGGACAATGAGCAGTTCTTC.

The genes are TRBV18 and TRBJ2-3; no definite D call. Germline-derived CDR1 and CDR2 are KGHSH and LQKENI. This CDR3 has 20 amino acids. Trimming removed 3 bases at V and 3 bases at J, with 28 bases between. This CDR3 is CASSPLRLGSGVSQTDTQYF. In nucleotides, the CDR3 is TGTGCCAGCTCACCCCTGAGACTTGGATCTGGAGTTTCCCAAACAGATACGCAGTATTTT.

This chain joins TRBV30 and TRBJ2-7, with a possible D match to TRBD1 (6 bases). The germline gives CDR1 GTSNPN, CDR2 SVGIG (reference sequence). The CDR3 contains 13 residues. Between the trimmed V and J ends, which lost 1 base and 4 bases, there was a span of 11 bases. CDR3 DNA sequence: TGTGCCTGGAGTGCCCAGGGGTGGTACGAGCAGTACTTC. Amino acids: CAWSAQGWYEQYF.

This clone showed up just a few times. The chain couples TRBV16 to TRBJ1-2, with 7 positions matching TRBD1. The V and J ends lost 2 bases and 2 bases, in that order; junction bases with no gene match: 5. The V gene's germline CDR1 is KGHSY and CDR2 FQNENV. The length of the CDR3 is 15 residues. This CDR3 is CASSQIGQVNYGYTF. The CDR3 bases are TGTGCCAGCAGCCAAATTGGACAGGTGAACTATGGCTACACCTTC.

The V call is TRBV28, the J call TRBJ1-1; a possible D gene is TRBD1 (5 bases). V was clipped by 4 bases and J by 5 bases, with 20 bases between them. CDR3 size: 16 residues. The germline V gene encodes CDR1 MDHEN and CDR2 SYDVKM. This chain's CDR3 is CASSSKRGIGETEAFF. The CDR3, as DNA: TGTGCCAGCAGTTCTAAAAGGGGCATAGGAGAGACTGAAGCTTTCTTT. The full variable domain, in which reference TRBV28 and TRBJ1-1 provide the parts outside the CDR3, is DVKVTQSSRYLVKRTGEKVFLECVQDMDHENMFWYRQDPGLGLRLIYFSYDVKMKEKGDIPEGYSVSREKKERFSLILESASTNQTSMYLCASSSKRGIGETEAFFGQGTRLTVV.

This chain joins TRBV4-1 and TRBJ2-6; possible D gene TRBD2, 5 bases. The CDR3 loop spans 20 amino acids. V gave up 3 bases and J gave up 0 bases, with 21 bases separating them. The V gene's germline CDR1 is MGHRA and CDR2 YSYEKL. For the CDR3, the DNA is TGCGCCAGCAGCCACAAAACCCGGGGAGCTTCCCCCTCTGGGGCCAACGTCCTGACTTTC. Its protein product is CASSHKTRGASPSGANVLTF.

CDR3 residues: CASSSQPGQPNTEAFF. CDR3 bases: TGTGCCAGCAGCTCCCAACCGGGACAACCGAACACTGAAGCTTTCTTT. This chain links TRBV28 with TRBJ1-1, with D possibly matching TRBD1 (6 bases). This CDR3 region has 16 residues. Trimming took 6 bases from V and 1 from J, leaving 18 bases between them. Germline V gene data show CDR1 as MDHEN and CDR2 as SYDVKM. Together with reference TRBV28 and TRBJ1-1, the CDR3 gives the full variable domain: DVKVTQSSRYLVKRTGEKVFLECVQDMDHENMFWYRQDPGLGLRLIYFSYDVKMKEKGDIPEGYSVSREKKERFSLILESASTNQTSMYLCASSSQPGQPNTEAFFGQGTRLTVV.

This rearrangement joins TRBV6-2 or TRBV6-3 to TRBJ1-4; the D gene is possibly TRBD1 (6 bases). The CDR3 runs 14 residues. Germline CDR1 reads MNHEY; CDR2 reads SVGEGT. V was clipped by 6 bases and J by 4 bases, with 12 bases between them. The CDR3 protein is CASSAGTINEKLFF. The DNA for the CDR3 is TGTGCCAGCAGCGCCGGGACAATTAATGAAAAACTGTTTTTT.

This clone was seen a few times. V usage is TRBV4-1 and J usage is TRBJ1-2; D perhaps matches TRBD1 (5 bases). The CDR3 totals 16 residues. With 6 bases removed from V and 7 bases from J, the gap between germline ends came to 24 bases. The germline CDR1 and CDR2 sequences are MGHRA and YSYEKL. The CDR3 sequence is CASRGLSRDSRGGYTF. The DNA of the CDR3 is TGCGCCAGCAGGGGCCTCTCCCGGGACTCGAGGGGTGGCTACACCTTC.

V usage is TRBV29-1 and J usage is TRBJ2-2; 11 bases align to TRBD1. V lost 0 bases to trimming and J lost 5 bases; unmatched junction nucleotides: 5. Germline lookup yields CDR1 SQVTM and CDR2 ANQGSEA. The length of the CDR3 is 16 residues. The CDR3 DNA follows: TGCAGCGTTGAAGATCGGTGGGACAGGGGGACCGGGGAGCTGTTTTTT. This encodes CSVEDRWDRGTGELFF.

The CDR3 loop is CASSQPRASGSTYEQYF. DNA for the CDR3: TGTGCCAGCAGCCAGCCCCGAGCTAGCGGTAGCACCTACGAGCAGTACTTC. J is TRBJ2-7 and V is TRBV3-1 (or the pseudogene TRBV3-2); TRBD2 matches 7 bases. The CDR3 spans 17 residues. Per germline, CDR1 LGHDT and CDR2 YNNKEL (reference sequence). Losses at the gene ends were 3 bases for V and 2 bases for J; bases not matched to a gene: 13.

With regard to this clone: Other DNA sequences in this sample translate to the same CDR3. The chain is built from TRBV9 and TRBJ2-3; TRBD2 matches at 9 bases. CDR1 and CDR2 (germline): SGDLS, YYNGEE. CDR3 length: 16 amino acids. The junction had 4 bases not matched to a gene; V was cut back by 0 bases and J by 2 bases. CDR3 amino acids: CASSVGSGGDTDTQYF. CDR3 in DNA: TGTGCCAGCAGCGTAGGTAGCGGGGGAGACACAGATACGCAGTATTTT.

This clone showed up just once. This rearrangement joins TRBV11-2 to TRBJ2-5; maybe TRBD2 (5 bases). This CDR3 is built from 17 residues. Germline V gene lookup returns CDR1 SGHAT and CDR2 FQNNGV. V was trimmed by 3 bases and J by 1 base, leaving 18 bases between them. The CDR3 region is CASSFRPPGLSQETQYF. The DNA of the CDR3 is TGTGCCAGCAGCTTCCGCCCCCCAGGACTTTCCCAAGAGACCCAGTACTTC.

As to this clone: Other nucleotide sequences in the sample specify the same CDR3. The chain is built from TRBV5-1 and TRBJ1-1, with 7 bases fitting TRBD1. V shed 2 bases, J shed 7 bases, and the junction held 5 bases outside the gene matches. There are 13 residues in the CDR3. CDR1 is SGHRS and CDR2 is YFSETQ in the germline V gene. The CDR3 DNA reads TGCGCCAGCAGCTTACGACAGGGAAGTGAAGCTTTCTTT. Amino acid sequence: CASSLRQGSEAFF.

V is TRBV28 and J is TRBJ2-1; 11 nucleotides match TRBD2. After removal of 6 bases from V and 7 bases from J, the junction contained 11 bases not matched to a gene. Germline CDR1 MDHEN, CDR2 SYDVKM. This CDR3 is built from 16 residues. CDR3 nucleotide sequence: TGTGCCAGCAGCCCTATACTAGCGGGAGTGATGAATGAGCAGTTCTTC. This encodes CASSPILAGVMNEQFF. Variable domain in full (rest from reference TRBV28 and TRBJ2-1): DVKVTQSSRYLVKRTGEKVFLECVQDMDHENMFWYRQDPGLGLRLIYFSYDVKMKEKGDIPEGYSVSREKKERFSLILESASTNQTSMYLCASSPILAGVMNEQFFGPGTRLTVL.

V gene TRBV7-9 combines with J gene TRBJ2-2; 7 bases fit TRBD1. The CDR3 sequence is 16 residues long. The J segment lost 4 bases and the V segment lost 3 bases, leaving 8 bases of the junction unmatched. Germline CDR1 SEHNR, CDR2 FQNEAQ (reference sequence). CDR3 loop: CASSFTGTAITGELFF. The DNA for the CDR3 is TGTGCCAGCAGCTTTACCGGGACAGCCATCACCGGGGAGCTGTTTTTT.

This sequence joins TRBV20-1 and TRBJ2-7; 7 bases map to TRBD1. Germline V gene sequence: CDR1 DFQATT, CDR2 SNEGSKA (reference sequence). The CDR3 covers 15 residues. J lost 3 bases, V lost 3 bases, and 11 bases had no gene match. The CDR3 DNA is TGCAGTGCTAGTCCTTCGGGGACAGATTTCTACGAGCAGTACTTC. Translating gives CSASPSGTDFYEQYF.

The CDR3 is CASKLDTAYNEQFF. The CDR3 DNA reads TGCGCCAGCAAGTTGGACACCGCCTACAATGAGCAGTTCTTC. The chain couples TRBV10-2 to TRBJ2-1; D is perhaps TRBD1 (5 bases). CDR3 size: 14 residues. V was clipped by 7 bases and J by 2 bases, with 12 bases between them. CDR1 WSHSY and CDR2 SAAADI come from the germline V gene.